Reported below is one TCR beta chain. The V gene's germline CDR1 is MNHEY and CDR2 SVGAGI. The CDR3 consists of 15 residues. Trimming removed 0 bases at V and 2 bases at J, with 11 bases between. This sample is part of a study of cytomegalovirus exposure and HLA in healthy donors. In the PCR, 60 Vbeta and 13 Jbeta primers were used. Libraries were prepared by immunoSEQ multiplex PCR; TCRdb keeps only in-frame clonotypes and omits some of them. The data show about 180,000 clones, about four fifths seen once. V is TRBV6-5 and J is TRBJ2-7, with a possible D match to TRBD2 (6 bases). The TCR comes from a young woman in good health and CMV-seropositive. Specimen: PBMCs. CDR3 sequence reads: CASSYSGGAAYEQYF. Here the CDR3 DNA reads TGTGCCAGCAGTTACTCGGGCGGGGCCGCCTACGAGCAGTACTTC.